The rows below give T cell receptor beta chains drawn from one sample of a study of CD8+ T cells in alopecia areata. Profiled with immunoSEQ multiplex PCR; TCRdb holds only in-frame clones, not every one. The data show about 200,000 clones, with 50% to 70% seen just once and about 1.3% held by the top ten. The sequencing used CD4+ T cells sorted from blood, collected between weeks 47 and 50, from a patient treated with tofacitinib. These receptors originate from a human donor with alopecia areata. The CDR3 runs from the conserved cysteine through the conserved F or W. Fields, in order: CDR3 protein, V gene, J gene, D gene. The D gene is left open where the match is weak.

CDR3aa: CASSRGYQETQYF
v_gene: TRBV18
j_gene: TRBJ2-5
d_gene: NA

CDR3aa: CASSQAISISGANVLTF
v_gene: TRBV4-3
j_gene: TRBJ2-6
d_gene: NA

CDR3aa: CAWRLKGADGELFF
v_gene: TRBV30
j_gene: TRBJ2-2
d_gene: TRBD1

CDR3aa: CASSVGEGTEQYF
v_gene: TRBV9
j_gene: TRBJ2-7
d_gene: TRBD2

CDR3aa: CASNPGQASYEQYF
v_gene: TRBV19
j_gene: TRBJ2-7
d_gene: TRBD1

CDR3aa: CASPGTSGGNEQFF
v_gene: TRBV30
j_gene: TRBJ2-1
d_gene: TRBD2

CDR3aa: CASSIQGDRTEAFF
v_gene: TRBV27
j_gene: TRBJ1-1
d_gene: TRBD1

CDR3aa: CASRQDGTDTQYF
v_gene: TRBV2
j_gene: TRBJ2-3
d_gene: NA

CDR3aa: CASSSGQGGYGYTF
v_gene: TRBV7-3
j_gene: TRBJ1-2
d_gene: TRBD1

CDR3aa: CANSLEGLGTDTQYF
v_gene: TRBV7-8
j_gene: TRBJ2-3
d_gene: NA

CDR3aa: CSVDGYNEQFF
v_gene: TRBV29-1
j_gene: TRBJ2-1
d_gene: NA

CDR3aa: CSAGDVNGYTF
v_gene: TRBV29-1
j_gene: TRBJ1-2
d_gene: NA

CDR3aa: CASSLSLGQGEDTQYF
v_gene: TRBV7-9
j_gene: TRBJ2-3
d_gene: TRBD1

CDR3aa: CASRGPSSYEQYF
v_gene: TRBV6-5
j_gene: TRBJ2-7
d_gene: NA

CDR3aa: CASSQEGNYNSPLHF
v_gene: TRBV4-3
j_gene: TRBJ1-6
d_gene: NA

CDR3aa: CASRYGQGRQYF
v_gene: TRBV5-1
j_gene: TRBJ2-7
d_gene: TRBD1

CDR3aa: CAISEFGETQYF
v_gene: TRBV10-3
j_gene: TRBJ2-5
d_gene: NA

CDR3aa: CSARGAGTTSQDTQYF
v_gene: TRBV29-1
j_gene: TRBJ2-3
d_gene: NA

CDR3aa: CASRGLGAKNIQYF
v_gene: TRBV2
j_gene: TRBJ2-4
d_gene: NA

CDR3aa: CASGSEKLFF
v_gene: TRBV19
j_gene: TRBJ1-4
d_gene: NA

CDR3aa: CASSLGDRHYNSPLHF
v_gene: TRBV28
j_gene: TRBJ1-6
d_gene: TRBD1

CDR3aa: CSAAPTGAENEKLFF
v_gene: TRBV29-1
j_gene: TRBJ1-4
d_gene: NA